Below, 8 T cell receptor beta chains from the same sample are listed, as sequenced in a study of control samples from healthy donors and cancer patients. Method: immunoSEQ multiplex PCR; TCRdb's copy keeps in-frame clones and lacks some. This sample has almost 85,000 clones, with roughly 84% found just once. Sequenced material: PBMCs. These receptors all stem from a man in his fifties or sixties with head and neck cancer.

This CDR3 reads CAWGQDSNTEAFF. The DNA of the CDR3 is TGTGCCTGGGGTCAGGACAGTAACACTGAAGCTTTCTTT. V usage is TRBV30 and J usage is TRBJ1-1; D perhaps matches TRBD1 (6 bases). V shed 5 bases and J shed 2 bases, with 12 bases lying between them. CDR3 length: 13 amino acids. Germline CDR1 reads GTSNPN; CDR2 reads SVGIG (reference sequence).

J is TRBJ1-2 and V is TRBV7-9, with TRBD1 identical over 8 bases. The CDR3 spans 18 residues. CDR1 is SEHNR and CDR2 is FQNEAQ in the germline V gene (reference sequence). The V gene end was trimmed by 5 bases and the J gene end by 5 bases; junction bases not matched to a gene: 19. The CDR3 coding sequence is TGTGCCAGCAGCGATTACGGACAGGGCCCCGTGAGGGGTTATGGCTACACCTTC. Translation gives CASSDYGQGPVRGYGYTF.

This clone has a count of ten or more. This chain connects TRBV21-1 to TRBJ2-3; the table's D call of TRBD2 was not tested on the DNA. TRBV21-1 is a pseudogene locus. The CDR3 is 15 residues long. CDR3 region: CASSKREGQPDTQYF. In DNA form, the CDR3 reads TGTGCCAGCAGCAAGCGGGAGGGCCAACCAGATACGCAGTATTTT.

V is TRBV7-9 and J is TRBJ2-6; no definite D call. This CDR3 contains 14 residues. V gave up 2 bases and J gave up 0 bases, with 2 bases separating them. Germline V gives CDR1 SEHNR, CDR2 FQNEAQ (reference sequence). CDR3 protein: CASSLNSGANVLTF. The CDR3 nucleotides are TGTGCCAGCAGCTTAAACTCTGGGGCCAACGTCCTGACTTTC.

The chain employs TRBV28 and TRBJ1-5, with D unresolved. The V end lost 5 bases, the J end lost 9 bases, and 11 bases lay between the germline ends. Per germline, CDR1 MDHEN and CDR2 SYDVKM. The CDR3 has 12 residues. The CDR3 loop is CASSLAEGPQHF. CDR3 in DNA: TGTGCCAGCAGTCTAGCCGAGGGGCCCCAGCATTTT.

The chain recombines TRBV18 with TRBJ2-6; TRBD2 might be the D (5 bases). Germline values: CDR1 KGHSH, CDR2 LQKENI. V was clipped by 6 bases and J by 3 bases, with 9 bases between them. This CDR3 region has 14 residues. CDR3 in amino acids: CASSHGNGANVLTF. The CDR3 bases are TGTGCCAGCTCCCACGGGAATGGGGCCAACGTCCTGACTTTC.

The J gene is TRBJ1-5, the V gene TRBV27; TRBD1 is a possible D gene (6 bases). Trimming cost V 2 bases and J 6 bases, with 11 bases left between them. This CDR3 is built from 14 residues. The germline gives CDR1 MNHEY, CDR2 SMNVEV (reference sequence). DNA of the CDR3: TGTGCCAGCAGTTTAGGAGGGGGTGGTCAGCCCCAGCATTTT. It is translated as CASSLGGGGQPQHF.

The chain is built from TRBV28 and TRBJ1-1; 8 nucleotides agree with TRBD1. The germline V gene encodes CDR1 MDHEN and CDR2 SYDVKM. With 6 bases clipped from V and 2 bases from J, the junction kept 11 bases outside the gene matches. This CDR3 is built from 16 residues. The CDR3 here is CASSNWTGRENTEAFF. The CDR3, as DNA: TGTGCCAGCAGCAACTGGACAGGGCGGGAAAACACTGAAGCTTTCTTT.